This paragraph covers one TCR beta chain sequence. Its antigen is unidentified. This sample was included in a study of CXCR3-negative and CXCR3-positive naive CD8 T cells. TRB cDNA libraries were made by UMI-labeled 5' RACE. One entry per CDR3 protein, without DNA, is what TCRdb gives after re-calling the 5' RACE reads. The table counts 46,000 or so distinct CDR3 sequences; 2.5% lies in the top ten. Regarding the study as a whole: After cryopreservation, CXCR3 expression dropped partially; most assays used fresh PBMCs.

Germline V gene data show CDR1 as SQVTM and CDR2 as ANQGSEA. This CDR3 comprises 12 residues. This TCR was sampled from a human donor in good health. Some clones in this sample may be carry-over from other donors' samples. Specimen: naive CXCR3- CD8+ T cells from blood. Subset described: CD45RO-CCR7+CD27+CD95- naive CD8+ T cells lacking CXCR3 (TNR3-). This chain joins TRBV29-1 and TRBJ2-7; as DNA is missing, the TRBD1 call by TCRdb cannot be tested. The CDR3 sequence is CSVAGHTYEQYF.